The sequence of this T cell receptor beta chain was determined in a study of T cell responses to AZD1222 COVID-19 vaccine. This clone was recorded once. Germline V gene sequence: CDR1 GTSNPN, CDR2 SVGIG (reference sequence). CDR3 length: 11 residues. Trimming removed 0 bases from V and 12 bases from J, with 6 bases in between. The data were produced by immunoSEQ multiplex PCR, yet TCRdb's version contains in-frame clones alone and is incomplete. The table has around 67,000 clones, roughly 89% seen once. Sequencing was performed on peripheral blood, taken on day 0 of AZD1222 vaccination. The clonotype originates from an adult in good health. The rearrangement uses TRBV30 and TRBJ1-6; unclear D gene. CDR3 DNA: TGTGCCTGGAGTGTAGGGCAACCCCTCCACTTT. Translated: CAWSVGQPLHF. Complete variable domain (other parts from reference TRBV30 and TRBJ1-6): SQTIHQWPATLVQPVGSPLSLECTVEGTSNPNLYWYRQAAGRGLQLLFYSVGIGQISSEVPQNLSASRPQDRQFILSSKKLLLSDSGFYLCAWSVGQPLHFGNGTRLTVT.